This T cell receptor (beta chain) was observed in a study of T cells in localized non-small cell lung cancer. Some clones are missing from TCRdb's copy, which holds only in-frame ones; the method was immunoSEQ multiplex PCR. The table includes some 1,400 clones, approximately 25% detected once. J was trimmed by 7 bases and V by 3 bases; bases with no gene match: 7. This CDR3 region has 15 residues. Germline CDR1 LNHDA, CDR2 SQIVND (reference sequence). J is TRBJ2-1 and V is TRBV19; 9 bases align to TRBD1. Specimen: lung tumor tissue, collected before any cancer treatment. This sequence originates from a male donor older than 55 with stage I squamous cell lung carcinoma. CDR3 protein: CASSIKGQGRNEQFF. The CDR3 DNA reads TGTGCCAGTAGTATTAAAGGACAGGGGAGGAATGAGCAGTTCTTC.